The source of this T cell receptor beta chain is a study of blood T cell repertoires in COVID-19 (dated by TCRdb to the early 2020s). Broadly, across the study: Samples covering the acute and convalescent phases of COVID-19 were provided by collaborators in the United States, Italy and Spain. Subjects who had been exposed to COVID-19, were actively infected with it, or had recovered from it provided the deeply sampled blood TCRbeta repertoires that made up the dataset. The samples were drawn from two sources: the first 160 participants of the ongoing ImmuneRACE study, and 1,000 to 1,500 subjects contributed by 6 global collaborators. The material from the prospective study consisted of cDNA or gDNA derived from T cells, B-cell-depleted T cells, or PBMCs. The sample metadata nearly always contained a de-identified subject ID, COVID-19 status, age in years and sex. Where available, HLA class I and class II types were taken from metadata supplied by the sample provider and were not determined by assay-based typing. The repertoires were released in a freely available public database intended as a resource for research on the immune response to SARS-CoV-2.

Collaborating institutions collected whole blood in K2EDTA tubes following their own protocols. Collaborator samples were shipped for TCRbeta analysis as frozen whole blood, isolated PBMCs, or DNA extracted from either sample type. CDR3 length: 15 amino acids, cysteine to phenylalanine. Of the read, only the CDR3 DNA is kept; its 45 bases are in frame from base 1. Clipping removes 6 bases from V and 1 base from J, with 7 as the unmatched junction base count. CDR1 and CDR2 are read off the germline V gene as LGHNT and FRNRAP. Note on this clone: There is no known antigen for this receptor. No base-level quality is on record; no much larger clone is a single base apart.

Overall study outcomes, separate from this receptor: Clinical and demographic metadata were provided uncurated, with the amount varying by source and participant.

TCRbeta CDR3 regions were amplified from genomic DNA using the immunoSEQ Assay, a bias-controlled multiplex PCR. Per the source publication's procedure: The number of nucleated cells in each sample was estimated by amplification of reference gene primers within the assay. Sequence reads were collapsed and filtered to measure the absolute abundance of every unique TCRbeta CDR3 rearrangement. For each sample, productive Simpson clonality was calculated as the square root of Simpson's diversity index over productive rearrangements. TCRdb's version of the immuneACCESS table is confined to in-frame rearrangements and falls short of the full clone set. An unresolved V gene accounts for under half of the shortfall where checked; the remainder is of unknown origin. V, J and clone size derive from that table, while D and trimming were established from the DNA sequence. A total of 21,000 or so clones appear in this sample, approximately 90% of them only once. The ten largest clonotypes hold roughly 10% of the sample.

The sequence is built from TRBV12-5 and TRBJ2-7; 9 junctional bases match TRBD1. The sequencing sample was made of peripheral blood. The sequence was obtained from a human donor in a cohort sampled during active COVID-19. The donor label of this sample is uncertain. The DNA is TGTGCTAGTGGGCTCCGGGACAGGGCATCCTACGAGCAGTACTTC. It translates as CASGLRDRASYEQYF.